A single sample is the source of the 31 T cell receptor beta chains below, sequenced in a study of T cell responses to AZD1222 COVID-19 vaccine. Sequencing was performed with immunoSEQ multiplex PCR; in TCRdb, only in-frame clones are kept and a portion is missing. The sample has around 140,000 clones, roughly nine tenths seen once; the top ten hold about 1.8%. The sample in question was peripheral blood, obtained 28 days after the second AZD1222 dose. The receptors originated from an adult who received the AZD1222 COVID-19 vaccine.

V gene TRBV4-3 combines with J gene TRBJ2-3; D call uncertain. Germline V gene sequence: CDR1 LGHNA, CDR2 YSLEER. The CDR3 covers 14 residues. Trimming took off 3 bases at V and 0 bases at J, with 7 bases between the two ends. This CDR3 is CASSHGRSTDTQYF. The CDR3, as DNA: TGCGCCAGCAGCCACGGCAGAAGCACAGATACGCAGTATTTT.

The chain is built from TRBV12-3 or TRBV12-4 and TRBJ1-4; D call uncertain. The germline V and J ends were trimmed by 3 bases and 9 bases, with 11 bases remaining between them. The CDR3 covers 13 residues. The CDR3 nucleotides read TGTGCCAGCAGTTTTGGGGTCGCTCAAAAACTGTTTTTT. It encodes CASSFGVAQKLFF.

The chain combines TRBV6-2 or TRBV6-3 with TRBJ1-2; TRBD1 is a possible D gene (6 bases). V shed 6 bases and J shed 1 base, with 12 bases lying between them. CDR3 length: 14 amino acids. The germline CDR1 and CDR2 sequences are MNHEY and SVGEGT. CDR3 nucleotide sequence: TGTGCCAGCAGCGATCAGGGGTTTAACTATGGCTACACCTTC. Translating gives CASSDQGFNYGYTF.

This clone has at least ten counts. The chain couples TRBV10-2 to TRBJ2-7; D tentatively reads TRBD1 or TRBD2 (5 bases each). The CDR3 contains 14 residues. V lost 0 bases, J lost 6 bases, and 12 bases lay in between. Per germline, CDR1 WSHSY and CDR2 SAAADI. The CDR3 loop reads CASSESRSGGEQYF. The CDR3 DNA reads TGCGCCAGCAGTGAGTCGCGGTCTGGGGGCGAGCAGTACTTC.

This chain links TRBV12-5 with TRBJ2-3, with a weak D call TRBD1 (6 bases). The CDR3 loop spans 13 amino acids. The V gene lost 2 bases and the J gene lost 5 bases, with 8 bases spanning the gap. Germline V lookup: CDR1 LGHNT, CDR2 FRNRAP. In DNA, the CDR3 is TGTGCTAGTGGTTTGCAGGGGCTAGATACGCAGTATTTT. Protein sequence: CASGLQGLDTQYF.

The rearrangement links TRBV28 to TRBJ1-2; D may be TRBD1 (5 bases). CDR1 and CDR2 (germline): MDHEN, SYDVKM. CDR3 length equals 15 residues. V lost 5 bases and J 2 bases, leaving 15 bases between the germline ends. The CDR3 loop reads CASSDGSGGNYGYTF. Here the CDR3 DNA reads TGTGCCAGCAGTGATGGTTCCGGGGGGAACTATGGCTACACCTTC.

The chain is built from TRBV5-1 and TRBJ1-3, with D tentatively TRBD1 (5 bases). The V end was cut by 4 bases, the J end by 8 bases, with 19 bases between. The CDR3 loop spans 15 amino acids. Germline CDR1 reads SGHRS; CDR2 reads YFSETQ. The CDR3 region has the DNA TGCGCCAGCAGCCCTCGCCCCGGACAAGCGGACACCATATATTTT. As protein: CASSPRPGQADTIYF.

This clone is a singleton in its sample. The chain carries TRBV2 and TRBJ2-5; the match to TRBD1 covers 12 bases. V was clipped by 4 bases and J by 4 bases; unmatched bases: 4. The CDR3 is 15 amino acids. Germline CDR1 reads SNHLY; CDR2 reads FYNNEI. The CDR3 is CASSGRDRGRETQYF. The CDR3 coding sequence is TGTGCCAGCAGTGGCCGGGACAGGGGGCGAGAGACCCAGTACTTC.

The chain links TRBV15 to TRBJ2-3; the D gene could be TRBD1 or TRBD2 (5 bases each). The CDR3 is made up of 16 amino acids. CDR1 is LNHNV and CDR2 is YYDKDF in the germline V gene (reference sequence). V was trimmed by 1 base and J by 4 bases, leaving 15 bases between them. CDR3 residues: CATSRVGGRWADTQYF. The CDR3 coding sequence is TGTGCCACCAGCAGAGTTGGGGGACGATGGGCAGATACGCAGTATTTT.

V gene TRBV6-6 combines with J gene TRBJ1-2; 8 nucleotides match TRBD1. The CDR3 is 15 residues long. Germline loops: CDR1 MNHNY, CDR2 SVGAGI (reference sequence). Trimming at V came to 2 bases and at J to 7 bases, leaving 9 bases not matched to a gene. The CDR3 sequence: CASSYLADRDGGYTF. CDR3 nucleotide sequence: TGTGCCAGCAGTTACCTCGCGGACAGGGACGGTGGCTACACCTTC.

Notes on this clone: This specimen includes other DNA sequences encoding the same CDR3. This chain connects TRBV3-1 (or the pseudogene TRBV3-2) to TRBJ1-6, with D uncertain. CDR3 size: 14 residues. Per germline, CDR1 LGHDT and CDR2 YNNKEL (reference sequence). V lost 3 bases, J lost 1 base, and 4 bases lay in between. Here the CDR3 reads CASSQGSYNSPLHF. In nucleotides, the CDR3 is TGTGCCAGCAGCCAGGGTTCCTATAATTCACCCCTCCACTTT.

This clone was recorded only once. The chain combines TRBV20-1 with TRBJ2-1; the D gene is possibly TRBD2 (5 bases). In germline, CDR1 is DFQATT, CDR2 SNEGSKA (reference sequence). V gave up 4 bases and J gave up 8 bases, with 9 bases separating them. The CDR3 spans 11 residues. CDR3 nucleotide sequence: TGCAGTGCTACGGACTCGGATGAGCAGTTCTTC. Residues: CSATDSDEQFF.

This clone was detected once. The V and J genes are TRBV6-5 and TRBJ1-6; D call uncertain. Germline values: CDR1 MNHEY, CDR2 SVGAGI. V lost 0 bases and J 8 bases, leaving 11 bases between the germline ends. The length of the CDR3 is 15 residues. DNA of the CDR3: TGTGCCAGCAGTTACTCAGGAAGCCTCTATTCACCCCTCCACTTT. Protein sequence: CASSYSGSLYSPLHF.

This rearrangement joins TRBV7-9 to TRBJ1-1; D unresolved. Trimming shortened V by 5 bases and J by 6 bases, and 10 bases separated the two germline ends. The CDR3 is made up of 12 amino acids. Germline CDR1 reads SEHNR; CDR2 reads FQNEAQ (reference sequence). The CDR3 DNA follows: TGTGCCAGCAGCCCTGGCGGTCCTGAAGCTTTCTTT. Residues: CASSPGGPEAFF.

This sequence joins TRBV27 and TRBJ1-6; D is uncertain. Germline lookup yields CDR1 MNHEY and CDR2 SMNVEV (reference sequence). Trimming pared 3 bases from V and 7 bases from J, leaving 10 bases between. The CDR3 has 14 residues. CDR3 protein: CASSFGSRNSPLHF. CDR3 coding DNA: TGTGCCAGCAGTTTCGGCAGCAGGAATTCACCCCTCCACTTT.

This clone came up a few times. The V and J genes are TRBV19 and TRBJ1-2; unclear D gene. The CDR3 extends over 15 amino acids. Trimming took off 5 bases at V and 0 bases at J, with 13 bases between the two ends. CDR1 and CDR2 (germline): LNHDA, SQIVND (reference sequence). CDR3 nucleotides: TGTGCCAGTAGTCCCAGCTATGGGACTAACTATGGCTACACCTTC. Its protein product is CASSPSYGTNYGYTF.

The chain combines TRBV9 with TRBJ2-1; the D gene is possibly TRBD2 (6 bases). Germline V gene lookup returns CDR1 SGDLS and CDR2 YYNGEE. Trimming shortened V by 3 bases and J by 3 bases, and 16 bases separated the two germline ends. This CDR3 is built from 16 residues. This CDR3 is CASSGGTGVVYNEQFF. In DNA, the CDR3 is TGTGCCAGCAGCGGCGGGACGGGAGTAGTCTACAATGAGCAGTTCTTC.

The CDR3 DNA sequence: TGTGCCAGTAGTTCGGGAAGCGGCTACGAGCAGTACTTC. It codes for CASSSGSGYEQYF. The rearrangement uses TRBV19 and TRBJ2-7; a weak D match, TRBD2 (5 bases). Germline lookup yields CDR1 LNHDA and CDR2 SQIVND (reference sequence). This CDR3 comprises 13 residues. Trimming removed 5 bases at V and 3 bases at J, with 11 bases between.

The gene calls are TRBV6-2 or TRBV6-3 and TRBJ1-5; TRBD1 might be the D (5 bases). CDR1 and CDR2 (germline): MNHEY, SVGEGT. With 6 bases removed from V and 5 bases from J, the gap between germline ends came to 11 bases. The CDR3 extends over 13 amino acids. CDR3 sequence: CASSPDSYQPQHF. The CDR3, as DNA: TGTGCCAGCAGCCCCGACAGTTATCAGCCCCAGCATTTT.

CDR3 DNA: TGCGCCAGCAGCTACCGAGCCAATGAGCAGTTCTTC. Protein product: CASSYRANEQFF. The chain employs TRBV4-1 and TRBJ2-1; D remains unclear. V gave up 5 bases and J gave up 6 bases, with 8 bases separating them. Germline values: CDR1 MGHRA, CDR2 YSYEKL. The length of the CDR3 is 12 residues.

The V and J genes are TRBV7-3 and TRBJ2-3; 9 bases fit TRBD2. V shed 5 bases and J 4 bases; nucleotides not matched to a gene: 7. The CDR3 runs 15 residues. CDR1 and CDR2 (germline): SGHTA, FQGTGA. CDR3 protein: CASSPGLAQADTQYF. DNA of the CDR3: TGTGCCAGCAGCCCGGGACTAGCACAGGCAGATACGCAGTATTTT.

The V gene is TRBV7-9, the J gene TRBJ2-1; 8 bases agree with TRBD1. J was trimmed by 7 bases and V by 0 bases; bases with no gene match: 5. Germline V gives CDR1 SEHNR, CDR2 FQNEAQ (reference sequence). The CDR3 totals 15 residues. As DNA, the CDR3 is TGTGCCAGCAGCTTAGCGGATACAGGGGGGAATGAGCAGTTCTTC. Its translation is CASSLADTGGNEQFF.

This clone was detected a few times. This chain connects TRBV7-3 to TRBJ2-3; TRBD2 might be the D (6 bases). Germline lookup yields CDR1 SGHTA and CDR2 FQGTGA. The CDR3 runs 14 residues. Trimming removed 4 bases from V and 5 bases from J, with 13 bases in between. The CDR3 is CASSSPMRGDTQYF. Written as DNA, the CDR3 is TGTGCCAGCAGCTCCCCTATGCGGGGAGATACGCAGTATTTT.

The V call is TRBV6-5, the J call TRBJ2-6; no definite D call. There are 15 residues in the CDR3. V was cut by 6 bases and J by 1 base, with 10 bases left in between. CDR1 and CDR2 (germline): MNHEY, SVGAGI. CDR3 sequence reads: CASRKTESGANVLTF. As DNA, the CDR3 is TGTGCCAGCAGAAAGACCGAATCTGGGGCCAACGTCCTGACTTTC.

This chain uses TRBV15 with TRBJ1-5; D unclear. Germline V gene sequence: CDR1 LNHNV, CDR2 YYDKDF (reference sequence). V shed 5 bases and J shed 1 base, with 9 bases lying between them. The CDR3 runs 14 residues. The CDR3 protein is CATSSGGSNQPQHF. The DNA of the CDR3 is TGTGCCACCAGCTCCGGAGGAAGCAATCAGCCCCAGCATTTT. Filled out from reference TRBV15 and TRBJ1-5, the complete variable domain reads DAMVIQNPRYQVTQFGKPVTLSCSQTLNHNVMYWYQQKSSQAPKLLFHYYDKDFNNEADTPDNFQSRRPNTSFCFLDIRSPGLGDTAMYLCATSSGGSNQPQHFGDGTRLSIL.

V gene TRBV5-4 combines with J gene TRBJ2-1, with 8 bases fitting TRBD2. The CDR3 consists of 15 residues. Germline V gene lookup returns CDR1 SGHNT and CDR2 YYREEE (reference sequence). The trim removed 0 bases at V and 3 bases at J, leaving 2 bases unmatched. The CDR3 is CASSLGLAGYNEQFF. CDR3 nucleotide sequence: TGTGCCAGCAGCTTGGGGCTAGCGGGCTACAATGAGCAGTTCTTC. Supplemented by reference TRBV5-4 and TRBJ2-1, the full variable domain reads ETGVTQSPTHLIKTRGQQVTLRCSSQSGHNTVSWYQQALGQGPQFIFQYYREEENGRGNFPPRFSGLQFPNYSSELNVNALELDDSALYLCASSLGLAGYNEQFFGPGTRLTVL.

The chain links TRBV11-2 to TRBJ2-3; D gene uncertain. Looked up from germline, CDR1 is SGHAT and CDR2 is FQNNGV. This CDR3 comprises 12 residues. V was trimmed by 5 bases and J by 3 bases, leaving 6 bases between them. CDR3: CASSPSTDTQYF. The CDR3 DNA reads as TGTGCCAGCAGCCCCTCAACAGATACGCAGTATTTT.

The chain links TRBV4-3 to TRBJ1-5, with 8 positions matching TRBD1. The CDR3 runs to 16 residues. The germline gives CDR1 LGHNA, CDR2 YSLEER. V trimming: 1 base; J trimming: 7 bases; junction bases outside the gene matches: 9. CDR3 bases: TGCGCCAGCAGCCAAGGCGTGCAGGGGGCAAGGCAGCCCCAGCATTTT. The encoded protein is CASSQGVQGARQPQHF.

V is TRBV7-3 and J is TRBJ2-6, with a possible D match to TRBD1 (6 bases). Per germline, CDR1 SGHTA and CDR2 FQGTGA. This CDR3 is built from 15 residues. Trimming left V 1 base short and J 5 bases short, with 9 bases between. CDR3 nucleotides: TGTGCCAGCAGCTTAAATGGGGACAGGGCCAACGTCCTGACTTTC. Its protein is CASSLNGDRANVLTF.

This clone was picked up a small number of times. CDR3 nucleotide sequence: TGTGCCAGTAGTATAAGGCCGGATAATGGTGAAGCTTTCTTT. Translating it yields CASSIRPDNGEAFF. This chain connects TRBV19 to TRBJ1-1; D is unresolved. V was shortened by 2 bases and J by 7 bases, with 14 bases between the two germline ends. This CDR3 region has 14 residues. In germline, CDR1 is LNHDA, CDR2 SQIVND (reference sequence).

The chain couples TRBV18 to TRBJ1-3; D not resolved. The germline V and J ends were trimmed by 3 bases and 5 bases, with 8 bases remaining between them. The CDR3 loop spans 13 amino acids. Germline CDR1 and CDR2: KGHSH and LQKENI. The CDR3 loop reads CASSPKTRNTIYF. CDR3 bases: TGTGCCAGCTCACCTAAAACGCGAAACACCATATATTTT.